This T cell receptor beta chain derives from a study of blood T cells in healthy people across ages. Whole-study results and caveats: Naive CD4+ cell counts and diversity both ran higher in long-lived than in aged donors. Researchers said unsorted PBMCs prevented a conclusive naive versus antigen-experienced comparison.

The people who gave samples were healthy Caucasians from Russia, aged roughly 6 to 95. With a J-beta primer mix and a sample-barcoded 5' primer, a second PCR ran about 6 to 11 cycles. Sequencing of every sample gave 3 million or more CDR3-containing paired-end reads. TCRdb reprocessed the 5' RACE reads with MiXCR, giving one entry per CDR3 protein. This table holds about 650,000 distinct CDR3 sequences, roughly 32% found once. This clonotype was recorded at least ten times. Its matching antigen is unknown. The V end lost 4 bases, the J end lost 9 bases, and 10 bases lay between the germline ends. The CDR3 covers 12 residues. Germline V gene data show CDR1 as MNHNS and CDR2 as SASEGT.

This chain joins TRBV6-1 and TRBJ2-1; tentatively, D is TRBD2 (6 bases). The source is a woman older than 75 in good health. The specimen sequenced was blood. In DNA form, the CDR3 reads TGTGCCAGCAGTGCGGGGCGGGGTGAGCAGTTCTTC. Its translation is CASSAGRGEQFF.